Listed here are 9 T cell receptor beta chains from one sample, sequenced in a study of T-cell memory formation after mild COVID-19. TCRdb re-called the 5' RACE reads through MiXCR, storing one row per CDR3 protein. This table holds about 400,000 distinct CDR3 sequences, under 25% found once. Sequencing was done on a sample of PBMCs or a T cell subset sorted from them (not recorded which). Receptors were obtained from an adult woman who had mild COVID-19 (a few samples of this study predate the infection). Cell type and time point are not known.

This sequence joins TRBV12-3 or TRBV12-4 and TRBJ1-2; 7 bases are a match to TRBD1. The J segment lost 4 bases and the V segment lost 5 bases, leaving 13 bases of the junction unmatched. The CDR3 contains 16 residues. The CDR3 reads CASSPARTGWGYGYTF. The DNA of the CDR3 is TGTGCCAGCAGTCCCGCCCGGACAGGCTGGGGCTATGGCTACACCTTC.

The V and J genes are TRBV11-2 and TRBJ2-5; possibly TRBD1 for D (6 bases). The germline CDR1 and CDR2 sequences are SGHAT and FQNNGV. Trimming cost V 6 bases and J 4 bases, with 18 bases left between them. CDR3 length: 15 amino acids. The CDR3 loop is CASRNLRGLAETQYF. DNA for the CDR3: TGTGCCAGCAGGAACCTGAGGGGGTTAGCAGAGACCCAGTACTTC.

In DNA, the CDR3 is TGCGCCAGCAGTGAGAACTTGCGGGGGCCCCGGAATGAGCAGTTCTTC. Translated, it gives CASSENLRGPRNEQFF. The V call is TRBV10-2, the J call TRBJ2-1; D may be TRBD2 (7 bases). The germline CDR1 and CDR2 sequences are WSHSY and SAAADI. The CDR3 contains 16 residues. Deletions cut 2 bases from V and 7 bases from J, with 18 bases between.

This clonotype was found many times. This chain joins TRBV2 and TRBJ2-3; possibly TRBD1 for D (5 bases). Trimming cost V 7 bases and J 0 bases, with 14 bases left between them. CDR3 length: 15 residues. Germline V gives CDR1 SNHLY, CDR2 FYNNEI. This CDR3 is CASKGADTSTDTQYF. The CDR3 DNA reads as TGTGCCAGCAAAGGGGCAGACACTAGCACAGATACGCAGTATTTT.

V and J are TRBV20-1 and TRBJ1-1; D uncertain. The CDR3 is 14 amino acids. Per germline, CDR1 DFQATT and CDR2 SNEGSKA (reference sequence). V was cut by 4 bases and J by 6 bases, with 18 bases left in between. As DNA, the CDR3 is TGCAGTGCTACAACCGGACGGATCGGCGCTGAAGCTTTCTTT. Translation: CSATTGRIGAEAFF.

The rearrangement uses TRBV4-1 and TRBJ2-2, with 9 positions matching TRBD2. Germline lookup yields CDR1 MGHRA and CDR2 YSYEKL. V lost 3 bases, J lost 5 bases, and 7 bases stayed unmatched. The CDR3 is 16 residues long. CDR3 in amino acids: CASSHSSGTWTGELFF. In nucleotides, the CDR3 is TGCGCCAGCAGCCACTCTAGCGGGACTTGGACCGGGGAGCTGTTTTTT.

This clonotype has only a few counts. V gene TRBV20-1 combines with J gene TRBJ2-1; 11 bases map to TRBD2. The CDR3 is made up of 18 amino acids. V trimming: 0 bases; J trimming: 0 bases; junction bases outside the gene matches: 7. Germline CDR1 and CDR2: DFQATT and SNEGSKA (reference sequence). The CDR3 nucleotides are TGCAGTGCTAGAGATCCCCGACTAGCGGGACGCTCCTACAATGAGCAGTTCTTC. Protein: CSARDPRLAGRSYNEQFF.

This clonotype was seen only a few times. The rearrangement links TRBV6-5 to TRBJ1-3; D is ambiguous. Germline CDR1 is MNHEY and CDR2 is SVGAGI. The V end was cut by 3 bases, the J end by 0 bases, with 9 bases between. The CDR3 length is 15 residues. CDR3 residues: CASSYERASGNTIYF. The CDR3 coding sequence is TGTGCCAGCAGTTATGAGAGGGCCTCTGGAAACACCATATATTTT.

This chain connects TRBV28 to TRBJ2-7; 7 bases are a match to TRBD1. With 6 bases clipped from V and 3 bases from J, the junction kept 8 bases outside the gene matches. The CDR3 sequence is 14 residues long. The germline gives CDR1 MDHEN, CDR2 SYDVKM. For the CDR3, the DNA is TGTGCCAGCAGGCCAACCTCAGGGGGCTACGAGCAGTACTTC. Protein sequence: CASRPTSGGYEQYF.